The next 5 T cell receptor beta chains were all read from a single sample in a study of T-cell reconstitution after alpha-beta-depleted transplantation in children listed by TCRdb under 2016. Interpreted using the paper, the treatment or condition label stands for: allogeneic hematopoietic cell transplantation with graft depleted of TCRalphabeta T cells and CD19 B cells. The library came from PCR. The run used an Illumina HiSeq 2500. Molecular barcoding was employed in the preparation of TCR libraries, with unique molecular identifiers being used to normalize TCRbeta repertoire quantification. The raw public data were reprocessed by TCRdb itself: fastp quality trimming at Q25, MiXCR clonotype calling, in-frame beta chains only. Rows with a matching CDR3 protein are joined into one entry that keeps the most common DNA and genes. Here the sample has fewer than 550,000 distinct CDR3 sequences; around 10% occur a single time. About 15% of the sample is in the top ten clones.

The sample was PBMCs, mostly from graft donor cells, taken 180 days after TCRalphabeta/CD19-depleted stem cell transplant. These TCRs come from a female patient aged 2 to 10 who had a stem cell transplant for aplastic anemia, so the T cells may come from the graft donor.

This sequence joins TRBV29-1 and TRBJ2-2, with D possibly being TRBD1 (6 bases). The CDR3 is 13 residues long. Trimming removed 6 bases from V and 6 bases from J, with 14 bases in between. CDR1 is SQVTM, CDR2 ANQGSEA, per germline. The CDR3, as DNA: TGCAGCGTAGGGACAAACTCGCCCGGGGAGCTGTTTTTT. Its translation is CSVGTNSPGELFF.

This clonotype was seen at least ten times. The V and J genes are TRBV28 and TRBJ1-1, with 7 bases lining up with TRBD1. Germline lookup yields CDR1 MDHEN and CDR2 SYDVKM. The trim removed 7 bases at V and 0 bases at J, leaving 5 bases unmatched. CDR3 length equals 14 residues. CDR3 coding DNA: TGTGCCAGCAACCCGACAGGGTTGAACACTGAAGCTTTCTTT. Protein sequence: CASNPTGLNTEAFF.

The CDR3 DNA reads TGTGCCAGCAGTTTAATTCCGACTAGCGGGAGCACCGGGGAGCTGTTTTTT. This codes for CASSLIPTSGSTGELFF. The chain is built from TRBV28 and TRBJ2-2; TRBD2 matches at 12 bases. This CDR3 has 17 residues. V gave up 2 bases and J gave up 4 bases; unmatched junction bases: 5. Germline V gene lookup returns CDR1 MDHEN and CDR2 SYDVKM.

This clonotype was recorded a few times. This chain uses TRBV20-1 with TRBJ2-7; D might be TRBD1 or TRBD2, each matching 5 bases. CDR1 and CDR2 (germline): DFQATT, SNEGSKA (reference sequence). Between the trimmed V and J ends, which lost 6 bases and 2 bases, there was a span of 17 bases. The length of the CDR3 is 14 residues. CDR3 coding DNA: TGCAGTGCCGCGACAATATGGGGACCCTACGAGCAGTACTTC. This gives the protein CSAATIWGPYEQYF.

This clonotype was picked up a small number of times. This rearrangement joins TRBV10-3 to TRBJ2-2; 8 nucleotides match TRBD1. CDR1 is ENHRY and CDR2 is SYGVKD in the germline V gene. The CDR3 sequence is 15 residues long. V was pared by 7 bases and J by 5 bases, with 9 bases of the junction left unmatched. The CDR3 region has the DNA TGTGCCATCACCGGGGACAGGCGAACAACCGGGGAGCTGTTTTTT. The encoded protein is CAITGDRRTTGELFF.